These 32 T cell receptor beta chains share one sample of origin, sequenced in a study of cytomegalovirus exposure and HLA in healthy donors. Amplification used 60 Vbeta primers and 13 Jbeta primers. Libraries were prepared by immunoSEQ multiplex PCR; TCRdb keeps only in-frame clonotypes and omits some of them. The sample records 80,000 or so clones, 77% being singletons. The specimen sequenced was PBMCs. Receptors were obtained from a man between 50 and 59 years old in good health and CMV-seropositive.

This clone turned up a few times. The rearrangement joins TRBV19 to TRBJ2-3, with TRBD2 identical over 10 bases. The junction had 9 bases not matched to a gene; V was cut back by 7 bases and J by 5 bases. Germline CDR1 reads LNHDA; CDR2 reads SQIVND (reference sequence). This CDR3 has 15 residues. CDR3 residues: CASNLAGVRGDTQYF. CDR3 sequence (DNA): TGTGCCAGTAACCTAGCGGGAGTTAGAGGAGATACGCAGTATTTT.

The CDR3 loop is CASSLVETSGNHPYNEQFF. The CDR3 DNA sequence: TGCGCCAGCAGCTTGGTGGAGACTAGCGGAAACCATCCTTACAATGAGCAGTTCTTC. The chain recombines TRBV5-1 with TRBJ2-1; TRBD2 matches 9 bases. Per the germline V gene, CDR1 is SGHRS and CDR2 is YFSETQ. Trimming at V came to 0 bases and at J to 4 bases, leaving 14 bases not matched to a gene. The CDR3 is made up of 19 amino acids.

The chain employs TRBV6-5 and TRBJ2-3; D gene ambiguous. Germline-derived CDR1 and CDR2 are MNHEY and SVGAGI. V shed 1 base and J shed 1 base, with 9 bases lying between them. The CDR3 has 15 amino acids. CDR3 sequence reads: CASSYLRSGTDTQYF. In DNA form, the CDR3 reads TGTGCCAGCAGTTACTTAAGATCGGGCACAGATACGCAGTATTTT.

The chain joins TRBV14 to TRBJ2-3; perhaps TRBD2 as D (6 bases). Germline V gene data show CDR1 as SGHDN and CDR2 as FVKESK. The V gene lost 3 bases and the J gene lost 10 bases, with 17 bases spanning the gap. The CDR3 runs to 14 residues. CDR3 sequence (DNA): TGTGCCAGCAGCCATAACCCGGGACTCCGGGCGCAGTATTTT. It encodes CASSHNPGLRAQYF. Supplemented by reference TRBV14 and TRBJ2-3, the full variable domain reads EAGVTQFPSHSVIEKGQTVTLRCDPISGHDNLYWYRRVMGKEIKFLLHFVKESKQDESGMPNNRFLAERTGGTYSTLKVQPAELEDSGVYFCASSHNPGLRAQYFGPGTRLTVL.

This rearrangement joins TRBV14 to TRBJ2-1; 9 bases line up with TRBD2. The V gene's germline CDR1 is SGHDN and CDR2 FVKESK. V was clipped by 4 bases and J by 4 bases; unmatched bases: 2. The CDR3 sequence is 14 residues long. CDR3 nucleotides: TGTGCCAGCAGCCTAGCGGGGGCTTACAATGAGCAGTTCTTC. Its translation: CASSLAGAYNEQFF.

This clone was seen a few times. This chain's CDR3 is CASSPAGALGTDTQYF. For the CDR3, the DNA is TGTGCCAGCAGCCCAGCGGGAGCTCTAGGCACAGATACGCAGTATTTT. This chain joins TRBV7-2 and TRBJ2-3, with 8 bases matching TRBD2. Trimming took 5 bases from V and 1 from J; bases not matched to a gene: 8. The length of the CDR3 is 16 residues. Germline V gives CDR1 SGHTA, CDR2 FQGNSA.

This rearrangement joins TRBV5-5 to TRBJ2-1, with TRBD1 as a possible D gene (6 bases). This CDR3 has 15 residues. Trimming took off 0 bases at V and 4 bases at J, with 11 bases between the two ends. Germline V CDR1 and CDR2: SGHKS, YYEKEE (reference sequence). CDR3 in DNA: TGTGCCAGCAGCTTGGTTAGGGGGAATTACAATGAGCAGTTCTTC. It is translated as CASSLVRGNYNEQFF.

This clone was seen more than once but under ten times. The CDR3 protein is CAISESGGEPQHF. The CDR3 coding sequence is TGTGCCATCAGTGAGTCCGGGGGGGAGCCCCAGCATTTT. The chain recombines TRBV10-3 with TRBJ1-5; TRBD1 might be the D (5 bases). CDR3 size: 13 residues. V was trimmed by 0 bases and J by 8 bases, leaving 8 bases between them. Looked up from germline, CDR1 is ENHRY and CDR2 is SYGVKD.

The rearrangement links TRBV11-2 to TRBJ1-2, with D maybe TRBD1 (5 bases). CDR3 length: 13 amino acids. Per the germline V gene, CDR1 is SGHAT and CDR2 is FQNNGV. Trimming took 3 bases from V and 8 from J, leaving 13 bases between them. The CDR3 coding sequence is TGTGCCAGCAGCTTGGCGGTACAGGAGGGCTACACCTTC. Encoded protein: CASSLAVQEGYTF.

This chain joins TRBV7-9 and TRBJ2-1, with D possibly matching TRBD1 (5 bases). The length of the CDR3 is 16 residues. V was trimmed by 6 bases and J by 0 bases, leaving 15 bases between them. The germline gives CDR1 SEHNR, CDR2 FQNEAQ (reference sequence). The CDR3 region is CASSKLGPSSYNEQFF. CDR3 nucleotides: TGTGCCAGCAGTAAGTTGGGGCCCAGCTCCTACAATGAGCAGTTCTTC.

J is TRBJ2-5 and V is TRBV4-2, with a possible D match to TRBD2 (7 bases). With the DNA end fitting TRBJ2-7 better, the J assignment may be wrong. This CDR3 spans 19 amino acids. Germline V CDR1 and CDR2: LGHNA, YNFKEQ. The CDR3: CASSPISGAGVAHPIEQYF. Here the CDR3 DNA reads TGTGCCAGCAGCCCCATCTCAGGGGCGGGAGTGGCCCACCCGATCGAGCAGTACTTC.

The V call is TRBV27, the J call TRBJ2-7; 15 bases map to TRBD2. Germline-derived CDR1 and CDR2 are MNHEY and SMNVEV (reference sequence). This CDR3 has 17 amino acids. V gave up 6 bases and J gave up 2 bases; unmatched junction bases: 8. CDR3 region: CASSEGLAGGPPYEQYF. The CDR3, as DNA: TGTGCCAGCAGCGAGGGACTAGCGGGAGGCCCACCCTACGAGCAGTACTTC.

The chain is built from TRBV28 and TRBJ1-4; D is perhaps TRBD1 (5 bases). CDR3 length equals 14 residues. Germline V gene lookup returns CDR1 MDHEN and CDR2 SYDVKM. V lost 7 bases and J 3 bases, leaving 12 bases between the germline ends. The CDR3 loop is CASTSIQANEKLFF. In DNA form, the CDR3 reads TGTGCCAGCACCTCGATACAGGCTAATGAAAAACTGTTTTTT.

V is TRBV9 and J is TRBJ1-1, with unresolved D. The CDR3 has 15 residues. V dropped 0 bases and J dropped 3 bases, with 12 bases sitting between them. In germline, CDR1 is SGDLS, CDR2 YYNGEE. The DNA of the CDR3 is TGTGCCAGCAGCGTAGGGAGCGCCAGACACACTGAAGCTTTCTTT. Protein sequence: CASSVGSARHTEAFF.

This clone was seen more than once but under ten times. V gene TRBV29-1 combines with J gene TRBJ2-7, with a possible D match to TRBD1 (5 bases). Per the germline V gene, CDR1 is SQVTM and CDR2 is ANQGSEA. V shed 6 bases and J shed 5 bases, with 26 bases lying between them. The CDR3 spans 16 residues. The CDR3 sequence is CSVARTDSLPGDEQYF. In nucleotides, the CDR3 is TGCAGCGTAGCCCGTACCGACAGTCTCCCTGGGGACGAGCAGTACTTC.

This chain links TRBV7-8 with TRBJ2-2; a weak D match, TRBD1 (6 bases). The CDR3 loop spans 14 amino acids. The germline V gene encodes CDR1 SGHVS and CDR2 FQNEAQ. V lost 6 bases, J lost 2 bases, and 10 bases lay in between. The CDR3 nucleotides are TGTGCCAGCAGGCAGGGGTTAAACACCGGGGAGCTGTTTTTT. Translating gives CASRQGLNTGELFF.

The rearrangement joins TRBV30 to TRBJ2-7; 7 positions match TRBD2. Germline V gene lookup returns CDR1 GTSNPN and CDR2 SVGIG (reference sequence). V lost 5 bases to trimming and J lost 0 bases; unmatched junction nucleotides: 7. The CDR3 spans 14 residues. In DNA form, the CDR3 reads TGTGCCTGGGGCTGGGGCGGGAGCTCCTACGAGCAGTACTTC. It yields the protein CAWGWGGSSYEQYF.

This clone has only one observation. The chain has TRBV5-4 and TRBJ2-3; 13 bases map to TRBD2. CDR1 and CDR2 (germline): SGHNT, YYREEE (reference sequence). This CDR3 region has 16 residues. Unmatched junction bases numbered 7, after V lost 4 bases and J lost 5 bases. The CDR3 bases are TGTGCCAGCAGCGTGAGACTAGCGGGAGGTGGAGATACGCAGTATTTT. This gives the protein CASSVRLAGGGDTQYF.

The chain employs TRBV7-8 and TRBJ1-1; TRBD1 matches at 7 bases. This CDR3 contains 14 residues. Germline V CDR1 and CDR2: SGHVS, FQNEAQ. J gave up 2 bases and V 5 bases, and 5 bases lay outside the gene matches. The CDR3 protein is CASSLGTANTEAFF. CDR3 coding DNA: TGTGCCAGCAGCCTAGGGACAGCAAACACTGAAGCTTTCTTT.

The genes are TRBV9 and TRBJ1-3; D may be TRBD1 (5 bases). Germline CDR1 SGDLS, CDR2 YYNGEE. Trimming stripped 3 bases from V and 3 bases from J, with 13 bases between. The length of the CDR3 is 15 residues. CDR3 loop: CASSGVGLSGNTIYF. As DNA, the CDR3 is TGTGCCAGCAGCGGGGTGGGGCTGAGTGGAAACACCATATATTTT.

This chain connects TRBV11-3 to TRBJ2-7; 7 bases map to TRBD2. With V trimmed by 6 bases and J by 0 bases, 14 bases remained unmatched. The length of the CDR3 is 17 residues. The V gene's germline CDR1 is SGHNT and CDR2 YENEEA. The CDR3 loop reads CASSLERGLSSSYEQYF. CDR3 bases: TGTGCCAGCAGTCTAGAGCGGGGATTAAGCAGCTCCTACGAGCAGTACTTC.

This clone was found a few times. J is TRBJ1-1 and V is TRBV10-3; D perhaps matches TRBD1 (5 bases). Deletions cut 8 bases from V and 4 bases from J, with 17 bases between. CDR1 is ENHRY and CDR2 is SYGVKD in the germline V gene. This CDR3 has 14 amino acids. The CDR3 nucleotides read TGTGCCATCCACGAAGGCGTGACAGCCACTGAAGCTTTCTTT. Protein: CAIHEGVTATEAFF.

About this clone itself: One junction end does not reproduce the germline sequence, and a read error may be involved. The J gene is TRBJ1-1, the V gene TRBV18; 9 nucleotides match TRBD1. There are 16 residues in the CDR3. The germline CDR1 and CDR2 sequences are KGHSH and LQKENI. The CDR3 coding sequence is TGTGCCAGTTCACCCCGGGACAGGGCGACGAACACTGAAGCTTTCTTT. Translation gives CASSPRDRATNTEAFF.

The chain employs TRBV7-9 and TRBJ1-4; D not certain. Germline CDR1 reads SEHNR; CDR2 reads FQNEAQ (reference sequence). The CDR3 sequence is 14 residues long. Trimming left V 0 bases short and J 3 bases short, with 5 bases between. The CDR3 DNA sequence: TGTGCCAGCAGCTTAGCGGAGGCTAATGAAAAACTGTTTTTT. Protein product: CASSLAEANEKLFF.

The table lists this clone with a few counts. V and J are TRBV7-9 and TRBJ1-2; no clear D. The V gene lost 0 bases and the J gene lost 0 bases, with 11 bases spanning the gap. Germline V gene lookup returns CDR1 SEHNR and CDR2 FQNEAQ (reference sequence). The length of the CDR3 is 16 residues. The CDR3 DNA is TGTGCCAGCAGCTTAGCGGCCGCTGAATCTAACTATGGCTACACCTTC. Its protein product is CASSLAAAESNYGYTF.

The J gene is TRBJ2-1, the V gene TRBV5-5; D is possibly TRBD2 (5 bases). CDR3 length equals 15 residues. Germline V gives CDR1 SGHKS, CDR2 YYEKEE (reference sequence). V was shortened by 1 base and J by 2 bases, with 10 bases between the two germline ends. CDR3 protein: CASSLRLAAYNEQFF. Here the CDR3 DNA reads TGTGCCAGCAGCTTGCGCCTAGCAGCCTACAATGAGCAGTTCTTC.

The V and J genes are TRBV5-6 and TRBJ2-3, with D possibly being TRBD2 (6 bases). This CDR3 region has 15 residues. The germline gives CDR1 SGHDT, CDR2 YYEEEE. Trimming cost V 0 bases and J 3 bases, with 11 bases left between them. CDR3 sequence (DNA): TGTGCCAGCAGCTTGGTCCGGGAGAGGACAGATACGCAGTATTTT. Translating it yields CASSLVRERTDTQYF.

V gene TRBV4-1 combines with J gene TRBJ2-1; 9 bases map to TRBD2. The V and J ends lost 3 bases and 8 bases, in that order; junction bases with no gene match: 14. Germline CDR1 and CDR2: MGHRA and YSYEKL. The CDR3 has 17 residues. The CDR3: CASSHRLAGAPFDEQFF. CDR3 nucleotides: TGCGCCAGCAGCCACCGATTAGCGGGAGCCCCTTTTGATGAGCAGTTCTTC.

The CDR3 spells CASSSYYEQYF. The CDR3 coding sequence is TGTGCCAGCAGTTCCTACTACGAGCAGTACTTC. This rearrangement joins TRBV2 to TRBJ2-7; D unresolved. The CDR3 spans 11 residues. Trimming shortened V by 5 bases and J by 3 bases, and 5 bases separated the two germline ends. Germline CDR1 is SNHLY and CDR2 is FYNNEI.

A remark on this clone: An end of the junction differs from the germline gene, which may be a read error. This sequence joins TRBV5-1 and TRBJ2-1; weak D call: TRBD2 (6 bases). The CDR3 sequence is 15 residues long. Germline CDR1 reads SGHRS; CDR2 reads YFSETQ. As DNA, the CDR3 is TGTGCCAGCAGCTTGGGCGGGATGGCCTACAATGAGCAGTTCTTC. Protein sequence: CASSLGGMAYNEQFF. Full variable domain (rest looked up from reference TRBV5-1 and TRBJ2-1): KAGVTQTPRYLIKTRGQQVTLSCSPISGHRSVSWYQQTPGQGLQFLFEYFSETQRNKGNFPGRFSGRQFSNSRSEMNVSTLELGDSALYLCASSLGGMAYNEQFFGPGTRLTVL.

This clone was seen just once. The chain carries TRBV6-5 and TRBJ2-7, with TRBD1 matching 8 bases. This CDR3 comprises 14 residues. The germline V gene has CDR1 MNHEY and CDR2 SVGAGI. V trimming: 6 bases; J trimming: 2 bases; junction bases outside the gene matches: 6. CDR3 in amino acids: CASRDTGGTYEQYF. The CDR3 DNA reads TGTGCCAGCAGGGACACAGGGGGAACCTACGAGCAGTACTTC.

The CDR3 protein is CASSLGGRQGGYEQYF. For the CDR3, the DNA is TGTGCCAGCAGCTTAGGAGGGAGGCAGGGAGGCTACGAGCAGTACTTC. The chain combines TRBV7-8 with TRBJ2-5; weak D call: TRBD2 (6 bases). The J call is in doubt because the DNA end fits TRBJ2-7 better. Germline V gene lookup returns CDR1 SGHVS and CDR2 FQNEAQ. The CDR3 is 16 amino acids.